One and the same sample provided the 21 T cell receptor beta chains below, sequenced in a study of cytomegalovirus exposure and HLA in healthy donors. PCR involved 60 Vbeta and 13 Jbeta primers. Profiling relied on immunoSEQ multiplex PCR, and the TCRdb table lists in-frame clones only, not all of them. The data contain about 240,000 clones, approximately 80% of them singletons. The sequenced material came from PBMCs. These TCRs come from a woman aged 60-75 years in good health and CMV-seropositive.

CDR3 loop: CASSRAPSPSYEQYF. In DNA form, the CDR3 reads TGTGCCAGCAGCCGGGCCCCTAGCCCGTCCTACGAGCAGTACTTC. The gene calls are TRBV7-9 and TRBJ2-7; TRBD2 might be the D (5 bases). Germline CDR1 reads SEHNR; CDR2 reads FQNEAQ (reference sequence). The V end was cut by 5 bases, the J end by 1 base, with 15 bases between. This CDR3 comprises 15 residues.

This clone was picked up one time. V usage is TRBV5-1 and J usage is TRBJ2-7; no definite D call. Per the germline V gene, CDR1 is SGHRS and CDR2 is YFSETQ. The V gene lost 2 bases and the J gene lost 3 bases, with 9 bases spanning the gap. The CDR3 is 13 amino acids. CDR3 coding DNA: TGCGCCAGCAGCTTCGCCGACAACTACGAGCAGTACTTC. Amino acids: CASSFADNYEQYF.

The V gene is TRBV5-1, the J gene TRBJ1-1; 10 bases are a match to TRBD1. Germline V gene sequence: CDR1 SGHRS, CDR2 YFSETQ. This CDR3 contains 15 residues. The J segment lost 2 bases and the V segment lost 5 bases, leaving 6 bases of the junction unmatched. The CDR3 protein is CASSPGTGVNTEAFF. CDR3 sequence (DNA): TGCGCCAGCAGTCCCGGGACAGGGGTCAACACTGAAGCTTTCTTT.

The chain carries TRBV6-5 and TRBJ1-2, with a weak D call TRBD1 (5 bases). V was trimmed by 4 bases and J by 7 bases, leaving 10 bases between them. There are 12 residues in the CDR3. Germline V gene sequence: CDR1 MNHEY, CDR2 SVGAGI. The CDR3 sequence: CASSSRQTGYTF. The DNA for the CDR3 is TGTGCCAGCAGTTCTCGACAGACTGGCTACACCTTC.

CDR3 amino acids: CASSQGGLTGSTQYF. The DNA for the CDR3 is TGCGCCAGCAGCCAAGGGGGACTGACAGGGTCTACCCAGTACTTC. The chain combines TRBV4-1 with TRBJ2-5; D might be TRBD1 (7 bases). This CDR3 spans 15 amino acids. CDR1 and CDR2 from the germline V gene are MGHRA and YSYEKL. V dropped 1 base and J dropped 8 bases, with 17 bases sitting between them.

This chain links TRBV2 with TRBJ2-6; D gene unclear. The CDR3 length is 15 residues. Deletions cut 3 bases from V and 4 bases from J, with 10 bases between. Per the germline V gene, CDR1 is SNHLY and CDR2 is FYNNEI. For the CDR3, the DNA is TGTGCCAGCAGTGACGCCAGGCTCGGGGCCAACGTCCTGACTTTC. The encoded protein is CASSDARLGANVLTF.

J is TRBJ2-4 and V is TRBV6-6; 8 nucleotides match TRBD2. CDR1 is MNHNY and CDR2 is SVGAGI in the germline V gene (reference sequence). The CDR3 runs to 13 residues. V dropped 5 bases and J dropped 5; count of bases not matched to a gene: 2. CDR3 protein: CASSLTSENIQYF. The CDR3 nucleotides are TGTGCCAGCAGTCTGACTAGCGAAAACATTCAGTACTTC.

The chain recombines TRBV27 with TRBJ2-1; D call uncertain. Per the germline V gene, CDR1 is MNHEY and CDR2 is SMNVEV (reference sequence). The ends were cut back, 6 bases at V and 0 bases at J, with 9 bases in the middle. CDR3 length: 14 amino acids. CDR3: CASRIVSSYNEQFF. CDR3 coding DNA: TGTGCCAGCAGGATTGTGAGCTCCTACAATGAGCAGTTCTTC.

This clone is a singleton in its sample. This rearrangement joins TRBV2 to TRBJ1-1; D might be TRBD1 (6 bases). CDR3 length equals 13 residues. With 7 bases removed from V and 5 bases from J, the gap between germline ends came to 14 bases. Looked up from germline, CDR1 is SNHLY and CDR2 is FYNNEI. CDR3 amino acids: CASTTGRKTEAFF. CDR3 nucleotide sequence: TGTGCCAGCACCACAGGGAGAAAAACTGAAGCTTTCTTT.

The rearrangement uses TRBV25-1 and TRBJ1-5; 12 bases match TRBD1. The J segment lost 0 bases and the V segment lost 4 bases, leaving 4 bases of the junction unmatched. Looked up from germline, CDR1 is MGHDK and CDR2 is SYGVNS. This CDR3 is built from 17 residues. CDR3 loop: CASSGGQGAFSNQPQHF. As DNA, the CDR3 is TGTGCCAGCAGTGGGGGACAGGGGGCTTTTAGCAATCAGCCCCAGCATTTT. The complete variable domain, with remaining parts taken from reference TRBV25-1 and TRBJ1-5, reads EADIYQTPRYLVIGTGKKITLECSQTMGHDKMYWYQQDPGMELHLIHYSYGVNSTEKGDLSSESTVSRIRTEHFPLTLESARPSHTSQYLCASSGGQGAFSNQPQHFGDGTRLSIL.

J is TRBJ1-1 and V is TRBV19; 7 nucleotides align to TRBD1. Germline CDR1 and CDR2: LNHDA and SQIVND (reference sequence). V lost 3 bases, J lost 5 bases, and 3 bases stayed unmatched. There are 13 residues in the CDR3. CDR3: CASSIETGTEAFF. CDR3 in DNA: TGTGCCAGTAGTATCGAGACAGGGACTGAAGCTTTCTTT.

The V call is TRBV28, the J call TRBJ2-5; 9 bases agree with TRBD2. V gave up 3 bases and J gave up 11 bases; unmatched junction bases: 10. Germline lookup yields CDR1 MDHEN and CDR2 SYDVKM. This CDR3 region has 14 residues. This CDR3 is CASSLSSGSGEQYF. CDR3 bases: TGTGCCAGCAGTTTGAGTAGCGGGAGTGGGGAGCAGTACTTC.

The chain combines TRBV5-4 with TRBJ2-5, with 12 bases that match TRBD1. Trimming cost V 1 base and J 4 bases; bases outside gene matches: 5. In germline, CDR1 is SGHNT, CDR2 YYREEE (reference sequence). The CDR3 extends over 16 amino acids. The CDR3 nucleotides read TGTGCCAGCAGCTTGCTACCGGGACAGGGGGCAGAGACCCAGTACTTC. Protein product: CASSLLPGQGAETQYF.

This rearrangement joins TRBV9 to TRBJ2-7; unclear D gene. V was pared by 0 bases and J by 5 bases, with 15 bases between. Germline V CDR1 and CDR2: SGDLS, YYNGEE. The CDR3 is made up of 15 amino acids. CDR3 protein: CASSVGTTSHDEQYF. The CDR3, as DNA: TGTGCCAGCAGCGTAGGTACAACGTCCCACGACGAGCAGTACTTC.

The chain joins TRBV6-5 to TRBJ2-7; 9 nucleotides align to TRBD1. The CDR3 contains 13 residues. Germline V gives CDR1 MNHEY, CDR2 SVGAGI. J gave up 5 bases and V 5 bases, and 4 bases lay outside the gene matches. The CDR3 loop reads CASSGTGPHEQYF. In DNA form, the CDR3 reads TGTGCCAGCAGTGGGACAGGGCCCCACGAGCAGTACTTC.

The chain combines TRBV2 with TRBJ1-1, with 8 bases lining up with TRBD1. V lost 5 bases and J lost 2; bases outside the gene matches: 4. The germline V gene has CDR1 SNHLY and CDR2 FYNNEI. This CDR3 comprises 14 residues. CDR3 residues: CASSYGTGNTEAFF. The CDR3 DNA reads TGTGCCAGCAGTTACGGGACAGGAAACACTGAAGCTTTCTTT.

This clone was counted between two and nine times. Sequence at one end of the junction differs from germline and may be a read error. The chain carries TRBV5-1 and TRBJ2-2; 8 positions match TRBD2. The CDR3 runs to 16 residues. Per germline, CDR1 SGHRS and CDR2 YFSETQ. In DNA, the CDR3 is TGCGCCAGCAGCTTGTCCCAGCGGGAGAACGCCGGGGAGCTGTTTTTT. It specifies CASSLSQRENAGELFF.

Regarding this clone: Other DNA sequences in the sample encode the same CDR3. V is TRBV5-4 and J is TRBJ2-7, with D maybe TRBD2 (5 bases). Trimming cost V 0 bases and J 1 base, with 11 bases left between them. The germline V gene has CDR1 SGHNT and CDR2 YYREEE (reference sequence). The CDR3 runs 15 residues. The CDR3 DNA follows: TGTGCCAGCAGCTTGGGTATACGGGGATCCTACGAGCAGTACTTC. Its protein product is CASSLGIRGSYEQYF.

CDR3 sequence (DNA): TGTGCCAGCAGCTTAGGACAGGGGAACAATCAGCCCCAGCATTTT. Its protein is CASSLGQGNNQPQHF. The V and J genes are TRBV7-2 and TRBJ1-5; TRBD1 matches at 8 bases. Per germline, CDR1 SGHTA and CDR2 FQGNSA. This CDR3 region has 15 residues. V gave up 1 base and J gave up 3 bases; unmatched junction bases: 2.

This sequence joins TRBV19 and TRBJ2-7; D may be TRBD1 (6 bases). This CDR3 spans 14 amino acids. V lost 4 bases to trimming and J lost 1 base, with 11 bases between them. The germline CDR1 and CDR2 sequences are LNHDA and SQIVND (reference sequence). As DNA, the CDR3 is TGTGCCAGTAGTAGGTTGACAGGATCCTACGAGCAGTACTTC. Translating it yields CASSRLTGSYEQYF.

This sequence joins TRBV5-1 and TRBJ2-3, with TRBD2 as a possible D gene (7 bases). The CDR3 is made up of 15 amino acids. From germline, CDR1 is SGHRS and CDR2 YFSETQ. Trimming removed 4 bases from V and 6 bases from J, with 18 bases in between. This CDR3 reads CASSQGGERPDTQYF. The DNA for the CDR3 is TGCGCCAGCAGCCAAGGGGGGGAGCGACCGGATACGCAGTATTTT.